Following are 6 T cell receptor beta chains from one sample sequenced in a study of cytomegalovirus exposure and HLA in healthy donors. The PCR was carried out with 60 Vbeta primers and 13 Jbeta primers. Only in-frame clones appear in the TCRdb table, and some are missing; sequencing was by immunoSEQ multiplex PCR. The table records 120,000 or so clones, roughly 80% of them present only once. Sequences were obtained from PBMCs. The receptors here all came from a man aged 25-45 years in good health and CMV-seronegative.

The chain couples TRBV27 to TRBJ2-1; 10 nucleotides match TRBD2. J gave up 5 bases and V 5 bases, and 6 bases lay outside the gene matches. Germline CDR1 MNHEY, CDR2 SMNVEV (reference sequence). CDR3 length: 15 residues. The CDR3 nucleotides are TGTGCCAGCAGTCCCGGGACTAGCGCAAACAATGAGCAGTTCTTC. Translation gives CASSPGTSANNEQFF.

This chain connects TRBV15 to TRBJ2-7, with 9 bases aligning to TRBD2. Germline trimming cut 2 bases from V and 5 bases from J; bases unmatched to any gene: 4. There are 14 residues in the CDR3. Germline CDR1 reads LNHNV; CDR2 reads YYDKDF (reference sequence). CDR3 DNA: TGTGCCACCAGCAGACTAGCGGGAACCAACGAGCAGTACTTC. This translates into CATSRLAGTNEQYF.

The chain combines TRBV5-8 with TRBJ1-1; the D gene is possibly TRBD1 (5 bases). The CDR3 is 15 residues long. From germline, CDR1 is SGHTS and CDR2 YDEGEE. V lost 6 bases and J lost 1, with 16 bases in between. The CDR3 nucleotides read TGTGCCAGCACCCCCCTGGGGGGATCGAACACTGAAGCTTTCTTT. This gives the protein CASTPLGGSNTEAFF.

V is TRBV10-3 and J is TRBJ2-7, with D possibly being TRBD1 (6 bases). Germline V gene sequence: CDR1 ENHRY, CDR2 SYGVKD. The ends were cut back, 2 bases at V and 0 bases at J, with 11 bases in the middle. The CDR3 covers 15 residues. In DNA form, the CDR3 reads TGTGCCATCAGTGAGGTCGGACAGAGCTCCTACGAGCAGTACTTC. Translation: CAISEVGQSSYEQYF.

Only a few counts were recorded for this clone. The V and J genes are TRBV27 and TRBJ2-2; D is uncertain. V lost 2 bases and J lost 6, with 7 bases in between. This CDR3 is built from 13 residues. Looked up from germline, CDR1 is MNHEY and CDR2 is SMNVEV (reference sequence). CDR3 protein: CASSLELAGELFF. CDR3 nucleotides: TGTGCCAGCAGTTTAGAACTTGCCGGGGAGCTGTTTTTT.

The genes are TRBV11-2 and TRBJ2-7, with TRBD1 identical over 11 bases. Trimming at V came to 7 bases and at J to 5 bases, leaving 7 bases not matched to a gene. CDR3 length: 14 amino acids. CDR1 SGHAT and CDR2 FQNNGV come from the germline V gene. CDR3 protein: CASTRGTGGNEQYF. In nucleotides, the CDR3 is TGTGCCAGCACCCGAGGGACAGGGGGAAACGAGCAGTACTTC.